This T cell receptor beta chain was captured in a study of graft-versus-host responses after intestinal transplantation. The CDR3 contains 15 residues. Germline V gives CDR1 LNHDA, CDR2 SQIVND (reference sequence). With 7 bases removed from V and 2 bases from J, the gap between germline ends came to 15 bases. In the case of this clone: Antigen unknown.

Assay: immunoSEQ multiplex PCR; the TCRdb copy retains only in-frame clones and omits some. In the table there are about 120,000 clones, 80% to 95% of which are singletons. The specimen comprised unstimulated CD8+ T cells sorted from spleen or lymph node cells, sampled before intestinal transplant. The TCR comes from a human donor who received an intestinal transplant. This chain uses TRBV19 with TRBJ2-4, with D perhaps matching TRBD2 (5 bases). Written as DNA, the CDR3 is TGTGCCAGTAACCCCGGGATAGGGACCAAAAACATTCAGTACTTC. Protein product: CASNPGIGTKNIQYF.